Each of the 15 T cell receptor beta chains below was sequenced from the same sample in a study of OX40 agonist ivuxolimab in advanced cancers. Measured with immunoSEQ multiplex PCR; TCRdb has only the in-frame clones, and not every one. The sample lists 55,000 to 90,000 clones, roughly four fifths occurring once. Specimen: CD4+ or CD8+ T cells sorted from blood, collected in a trial of the OX40 agonist ivuxolimab. These receptor sequences come from an adult with an advanced solid tumor such as melanoma, head and neck, liver or kidney cancer.

This clone was seen only once. CDR3 DNA sequence: TGTGCCTGGAGTGTACGTATGGATACGCAGTATTTT. This gives the protein CAWSVRMDTQYF. J is TRBJ2-3 and V is TRBV30, with no clear D. The CDR3 is 12 residues long. Trimming removed 0 bases from V and 6 bases from J, with 7 bases in between. Germline-derived CDR1 and CDR2 are GTSNPN and SVGIG (reference sequence).

The chain has TRBV29-1 and TRBJ2-1, with a tentative D call TRBD2 (6 bases). The CDR3 extends over 12 amino acids. The V and J ends lost 7 bases and 0 bases respectively, with 7 bases between them. Germline CDR1 SQVTM, CDR2 ANQGSEA. CDR3 nucleotide sequence: TGCAGCGATAGCGGCTCCTACAATGAGCAGTTCTTC. Translating gives CSDSGSYNEQFF.

The V gene is TRBV7-2, the J gene TRBJ2-1; D may be TRBD1 or TRBD2 (6 bases each). The CDR3 runs to 18 residues. V gave up 1 base and J gave up 0 bases, with 16 bases separating them. The germline V gene has CDR1 SGHTA and CDR2 FQGNSA. DNA for the CDR3: TGTGCCAGCAGCTTAGGGGGTAGGGGGGTAAGCTCCTACAATGAGCAGTTCTTC. It specifies CASSLGGRGVSSYNEQFF.

The chain is built from TRBV5-1 and TRBJ2-5; no firm D call. V lost 2 bases to trimming and J lost 5 bases, with 10 bases between them. Germline CDR1 reads SGHRS; CDR2 reads YFSETQ. The length of the CDR3 is 13 residues. CDR3 coding DNA: TGCGCCAGCAGCTTAGAACTCTTCGAGACCCAGTACTTC. This codes for CASSLELFETQYF.

The J gene is TRBJ1-2, the V gene TRBV5-4, with 9 bases fitting TRBD1. The trim removed 1 base at V and 3 bases at J, leaving 4 bases unmatched. Germline-derived CDR1 and CDR2 are SGHNT and YYREEE (reference sequence). This CDR3 has 15 residues. The chain's CDR3 is CASSLTGGAHYGYTF. For the CDR3, the DNA is TGTGCCAGCAGCTTGACAGGGGGCGCGCACTATGGCTACACCTTC. Complete variable domain (other parts from reference TRBV5-4 and TRBJ1-2): ETGVTQSPTHLIKTRGQQVTLRCSSQSGHNTVSWYQQALGQGPQFIFQYYREEENGRGNFPPRFSGLQFPNYSSELNVNALELDDSALYLCASSLTGGAHYGYTFGSGTRLTVV.

This sequence joins TRBV6-1 and TRBJ2-7, with D uncertain. Trimming left V 10 bases short and J 3 bases short, with 16 bases between. The CDR3 sequence is 13 residues long. The germline CDR1 and CDR2 sequences are MNHNS and SASEGT. In DNA, the CDR3 is TGTGCCACTATGAGACGGAACCTCTACGAGCAGTACGTC. This codes for CATMRRNLYEQYV.

The chain carries TRBV7-8 and TRBJ1-1; tentative D call: TRBD1 (6 bases). Germline V lookup: CDR1 SGHVS, CDR2 FQNEAQ. This CDR3 is 14 amino acids long. V was clipped by 0 bases and J by 3 bases, with 8 bases between them. The DNA for the CDR3 is TGTGCCAGCAGCTTAGCGGGACATTACACTGAAGCTTTCTTT. This translates into CASSLAGHYTEAFF.

This chain joins TRBV9 and TRBJ1-2, with 12 bases identical to TRBD1. Germline trimming cut 4 bases from V and 2 bases from J; bases unmatched to any gene: 3. Looked up from germline, CDR1 is SGDLS and CDR2 is YYNGEE. The CDR3 covers 15 residues. The CDR3, as DNA: TGTGCCAGCAGCCCCGGGACAGGGGGCAACTATGGCTACACCTTC. It codes for CASSPGTGGNYGYTF.

The chain links TRBV9 to TRBJ1-2, with D possibly matching TRBD1 (5 bases). Per the germline V gene, CDR1 is SGDLS and CDR2 is YYNGEE. The CDR3 length is 13 residues. Between the trimmed V and J ends, which lost 0 bases and 4 bases, there was a span of 7 bases. Here the CDR3 DNA reads TGTGCCAGCAGCGTAGGGGGCTTCTATGGCTACACCTTC. This sequence encodes CASSVGGFYGYTF.

The rearrangement links TRBV5-1 to TRBJ2-5, with TRBD1 matching 8 bases. The J segment lost 5 bases and the V segment lost 1 base, leaving 7 bases of the junction unmatched. This CDR3 region has 15 residues. Per germline, CDR1 SGHRS and CDR2 YFSETQ. The DNA for the CDR3 is TGCGCCAGCAGCTTGAGGGCAGGGGGCATGGAGACCCAGTACTTC. Translated, it gives CASSLRAGGMETQYF.

This chain links TRBV7-2 with TRBJ2-3, with D hard to call. V lost 1 base, J lost 1 base, and 9 bases lay in between. The CDR3 totals 15 residues. Germline V gene lookup returns CDR1 SGHTA and CDR2 FQGNSA. The CDR3 loop reads CASSLDVLRTDTQYF. DNA for the CDR3: TGTGCCAGCAGCTTAGATGTACTACGCACAGATACGCAGTATTTT.

This rearrangement joins TRBV5-5 to TRBJ1-1, with 9 positions matching TRBD1. Trimming took 5 bases from V and 4 from J; bases not matched to a gene: 15. This CDR3 spans 17 amino acids. Germline V gene data show CDR1 as SGHKS and CDR2 as YYEKEE (reference sequence). This chain's CDR3 is CASSFAYGQGKGTEAFF. DNA of the CDR3: TGTGCCAGCAGTTTTGCTTATGGACAGGGGAAGGGCACTGAAGCTTTCTTT.

This chain connects TRBV15 to TRBJ1-1, with D unresolved. Per germline, CDR1 LNHNV and CDR2 YYDKDF (reference sequence). Trimming cost V 0 bases and J 3 bases, with 5 bases left between them. The CDR3 loop spans 13 amino acids. CDR3 sequence: CATSRDWDTEAFF. The CDR3 DNA reads TGTGCCACCAGCAGAGATTGGGACACTGAAGCTTTCTTT.

V and J are TRBV28 and TRBJ1-4; 9 nucleotides align to TRBD1. Trimming at V came to 8 bases and at J to 8 bases, leaving 12 bases not matched to a gene. The CDR3 totals 15 residues. Germline V gene lookup returns CDR1 MDHEN and CDR2 SYDVKM. The CDR3 loop is CASSGGGTGNEKLFF. The DNA of the CDR3 is TGTGCCAGCTCGGGGGGCGGGACAGGGAACGAAAAACTGTTTTTT.

This sequence joins TRBV9 and TRBJ2-2; TRBD1 is a possible D gene (6 bases). Trimming cost V 3 bases and J 5 bases, with 11 bases left between them. The germline V gene has CDR1 SGDLS and CDR2 YYNGEE. This CDR3 has 14 residues. The CDR3 reads CASSGGQRTGELFF. CDR3 nucleotides: TGTGCCAGCAGCGGAGGACAGCGAACCGGGGAGCTGTTTTTT.